This passage covers 7 T cell receptor beta chains from one sample sequenced in a study of T cell responses to AZD1222 COVID-19 vaccine (dated by TCRdb to the early 2020s). Reading the label with the study, this specimen's time point is: baseline before first vaccination. The library relied on the immunoSEQ multiplex PCR assay. TCRdb took over this immuneACCESS table, retaining in-frame rearrangements with V and J assigned. Such tables are incomplete; in checked studies, under half of the missing clones stem from an unresolved V gene, and the remainder is unexplained. This sample comprises 90,000 to 150,000 clones, 80% to 90% of them detected only once. In total, the top ten clones hold around 8.6% of the sample. Sample: peripheral blood, taken on day 0 of AZD1222 vaccination. Source of these receptors: an adult in good health.

J is TRBJ2-3 and V is TRBV7-3; 12 bases line up with TRBD2. Germline CDR1 SGHTA, CDR2 FQGTGA. J gave up 4 bases and V 4 bases, and 3 bases lay outside the gene matches. The CDR3 is made up of 15 amino acids. For the CDR3, the DNA is TGTGCCAGCAGCTCTAGCGGGGGGGTTGCAGATACGCAGTATTTT. It yields the protein CASSSSGGVADTQYF.

The chain combines TRBV6-1 with TRBJ1-5, with D uncertain. Germline CDR1 is MNHNS and CDR2 is SASEGT. This CDR3 is built from 14 residues. V was cut by 2 bases and J by 6 bases, with 11 bases left in between. CDR3 sequence (DNA): TGTGCCAGCAGTGAACAGGCGGCCAGTCAGCCCCAGCATTTT. This encodes CASSEQAASQPQHF.

The J gene is TRBJ2-3, the V gene TRBV9; the match to TRBD2 covers 9 bases. Per the germline V gene, CDR1 is SGDLS and CDR2 is YYNGEE. This CDR3 region has 16 residues. The V and J ends lost 2 bases and 4 bases, in that order; junction bases with no gene match: 8. CDR3: CASSVSGRAAADTQYF. The CDR3 DNA reads as TGTGCCAGCAGCGTTAGCGGGAGAGCTGCGGCAGATACGCAGTATTTT.

The genes are TRBV28 and TRBJ1-2; a possible D gene is TRBD1 (5 bases). Deletions cut 8 bases from V and 4 bases from J, with 26 bases between. Germline-derived CDR1 and CDR2 are MDHEN and SYDVKM. CDR3 length: 17 residues. The CDR3 sequence: CASSTGTPFGRGYGYTF. CDR3 bases: TGTGCCAGCTCTACCGGGACCCCCTTCGGGAGGGGCTATGGCTACACCTTC.

J is TRBJ1-2 and V is TRBV5-4; weak D call: TRBD1 (5 bases). CDR1 SGHNT and CDR2 YYREEE come from the germline V gene (reference sequence). The CDR3 has 16 residues. Trimming removed 1 base from V and 6 bases from J, with 19 bases in between. CDR3 sequence: CASSLIGRGGGDGYTF. As DNA, the CDR3 is TGTGCCAGCAGCTTGATAGGGAGGGGAGGAGGGGATGGCTACACCTTC.

The chain links TRBV3-1 (or the pseudogene TRBV3-2) to TRBJ1-3; D remains unclear. This CDR3 region has 16 residues. V lost 0 bases and J 0 bases, leaving 9 bases between the germline ends. Germline V gene lookup returns CDR1 LGHDT and CDR2 YNNKEL (reference sequence). CDR3 in amino acids: CASSQDVFDSGNTIYF. As DNA, the CDR3 is TGTGCCAGCAGCCAAGATGTGTTCGACTCTGGAAACACCATATATTTT.

This clone occurred once. The rearrangement joins TRBV2 to TRBJ1-2, with TRBD1 matching over 10 bases. The CDR3 has 17 residues. Losses at the gene ends were 7 bases for V and 1 base for J; bases not matched to a gene: 12. The germline V gene encodes CDR1 SNHLY and CDR2 FYNNEI. The CDR3 loop is CASKGPGQGLLNYGYTF. The CDR3 nucleotides are TGTGCCAGCAAGGGGCCGGGACAGGGGCTACTTAACTATGGCTACACCTTC.